This TCR beta chain was captured by sequencing in a study of cytomegalovirus exposure and HLA in healthy donors. The study, taken as a whole, reports: Indistinguishability led to the exclusion of some V segments, TRBV6-2 and TRBV6-3 included.

Researchers ran the PCR with 60 Vbeta and 13 Jbeta primers. Generated by immunoSEQ multiplex PCR, the TCRdb table keeps only in-frame clones and is missing some. The sample shows almost 200,000 clones, roughly 77% of them seen only once. This clone showed up just a few times. Its antigen remains unidentified. The CDR3 consists of 17 residues. Trimming left V 3 bases short and J 0 bases short, with 13 bases between. Germline values: CDR1 SGHNT, CDR2 YYREEE (reference sequence). The chain uses TRBV5-4 and TRBJ1-6; D is unresolved. This sequence originates from a male donor in good health and CMV-seropositive. The sample consisted of PBMCs. The CDR3 DNA reads as TGTGCCAGCAGCTCCTCCGGCGGGAGCTCCTATAATTCACCCCTCCACTTT. Translated, it gives CASSSSGGSSYNSPLHF.